The 10 T cell receptor beta chains given below trace back to one sample, sequenced in a study of shared clonotypes between healthy human individuals. Sequencing was performed with immunoSEQ multiplex PCR; in TCRdb, only in-frame clones are kept and a portion is missing. The table includes about 1.1 million clones, approximately 80% detected once. The sequenced sample was memory CD4+ T cells from PBMCs. Noted subset: CD45RA-negative fraction. The origin of the receptors is a man between 18 and 35 years old in good health. Some clones in this sample may be carry-over from other donors' samples.

The J gene is TRBJ2-7, the V gene TRBV28, with TRBD1 identical over 7 bases. Germline V gene data show CDR1 as MDHEN and CDR2 as SYDVKM. The CDR3 is 16 residues long. The V segment lost 3 bases and the J segment 2 bases; nucleotides outside the gene matches: 10. CDR3 nucleotides: TGTGCCAGCAGTTTGACAGGGCTTCAAGCAGCCTACGAGCAGTACTTC. This sequence encodes CASSLTGLQAAYEQYF.

This clone was picked up a small number of times. The CDR3 here is CASSLASGWAETGYEQYF. The CDR3 region has the DNA TGCGCCAGCAGCTTGGCATCGGGATGGGCAGAGACGGGGTACGAGCAGTACTTC. The chain combines TRBV5-1 with TRBJ2-7; TRBD2 is a possible D gene (5 bases). V shed 0 bases and J shed 4 bases, with 23 bases lying between them. Germline-derived CDR1 and CDR2 are SGHRS and YFSETQ. The CDR3 extends over 18 amino acids.

The rearrangement uses TRBV4-3 and TRBJ1-2; D is uncertain. Deletions cut 1 base from V and 2 bases from J, with 14 bases between. The CDR3 runs to 16 residues. Germline V gene sequence: CDR1 LGHNA, CDR2 YSLEER. The CDR3 protein is CASSQAGTGSNYGYTF. The CDR3 DNA follows: TGCGCCAGCAGCCAAGCTGGAACGGGGTCAAACTATGGCTACACCTTC.

This sequence joins TRBV2 and TRBJ1-5, with D perhaps matching TRBD1 (5 bases). Trimming left V 5 bases short and J 0 bases short, with 8 bases between. The CDR3 runs to 14 residues. Germline V gene data show CDR1 as SNHLY and CDR2 as FYNNEI. Written as DNA, the CDR3 is TGTGCCAGCAGTCCTCAGGGTAGCAATCAGCCCCAGCATTTT. This translates into CASSPQGSNQPQHF.

This chain links TRBV28 with TRBJ2-3; 10 nucleotides align to TRBD2. The ends lost 6 bases at V and 5 bases at J; junction bases unmatched: 11. There are 16 residues in the CDR3. Germline V gives CDR1 MDHEN, CDR2 SYDVKM. CDR3 bases: TGTGCCAGCAGCCACTTCGGACTAGCGGCACAAGATACGCAGTATTTT. Its translation is CASSHFGLAAQDTQYF. The full variable domain, its missing parts supplied by reference TRBV28 and TRBJ2-3, is DVKVTQSSRYLVKRTGEKVFLECVQDMDHENMFWYRQDPGLGLRLIYFSYDVKMKEKGDIPEGYSVSREKKERFSLILESASTNQTSMYLCASSHFGLAAQDTQYFGPGTRLTVL.

About this clone itself: Other DNA sequences in the sample encode the same CDR3. V usage is TRBV10-3 and J usage is TRBJ1-5; D gene uncertain. There are 15 residues in the CDR3. V shed 4 bases and J shed 0 bases, with 10 bases lying between them. The germline V gene encodes CDR1 ENHRY and CDR2 SYGVKD. The CDR3 coding sequence is TGTGCCATCAGTGGGACGGGCGATAGCAATCAGCCCCAGCATTTT. It codes for CAISGTGDSNQPQHF.

This chain connects TRBV11-2 to TRBJ1-2; 8 bases are a match to TRBD1. CDR1 SGHAT and CDR2 FQNNGV come from the germline V gene. With 0 bases clipped from V and 0 bases from J, the junction kept 3 bases outside the gene matches. The CDR3 sequence is 16 residues long. The CDR3 region is CASSLDGQGPNYGYTF. The CDR3 nucleotides read TGTGCCAGCAGCTTAGATGGACAGGGTCCTAACTATGGCTACACCTTC.

This clone has just one count. The chain employs TRBV19 and TRBJ1-1; TRBD1 matches at 8 bases. The J segment lost 5 bases and the V segment lost 7 bases, leaving 12 bases of the junction unmatched. Germline assignment: CDR1 LNHDA and CDR2 SQIVND (reference sequence). The CDR3 spans 15 residues. The CDR3 coding sequence is TGTGCCAGTATCCAACAGGGGGGGGCTTTTACTGAAGCTTTCTTT. It specifies CASIQQGGAFTEAFF.

Turning to this clone: This sample includes further DNA sequences coding for the same CDR3. The J gene is TRBJ1-2, the V gene TRBV18; TRBD1 is a possible D gene (5 bases). The length of the CDR3 is 15 residues. Per the germline V gene, CDR1 is KGHSH and CDR2 is LQKENI. The V gene lost 1 base and the J gene lost 2 bases, with 11 bases spanning the gap. The CDR3: CASSPLQGTNYGYTF. The CDR3 DNA follows: TGTGCCAGCTCACCACTTCAGGGAACGAACTATGGCTACACCTTC. The full variable domain, with the rest looked up from reference TRBV18 and TRBJ1-2, is NAGVMQNPRHLVRRRGQEARLRCSPMKGHSHVYWYRQLPEEGLKFMVYLQKENIIDESGMPKERFSAEFPKEGPSILRIQQVVRGDSAAYFCASSPLQGTNYGYTFGSGTRLTVV.

The gene calls are TRBV4-3 and TRBJ1-2; D is ambiguous. CDR1 is LGHNA and CDR2 is YSLEER in the germline V gene. This CDR3 is 14 amino acids long. The germline V and J ends were trimmed by 1 base and 7 bases, with 13 bases remaining between them. For the CDR3, the DNA is TGCGCCAGCAGCCAAGGTTCAAGGGTCGGTGGCTACACCTTC. It yields the protein CASSQGSRVGGYTF.